These 24 T cell receptor beta chains came from one sample sequenced in a study of T cell responses to AZD1222 COVID-19 vaccine. Clones were read by immunoSEQ multiplex PCR, and TCRdb kept only the in-frame ones, dropping some. The sample includes about 120,000 clones, about 90% of them seen just once. The sample in question was peripheral blood, obtained on day 0 of AZD1222 vaccination. The origin of the receptors is an adult in good health.

J is TRBJ1-6 and V is TRBV18; 8 bases fit TRBD1. Looked up from germline, CDR1 is KGHSH and CDR2 is LQKENI. With V trimmed by 3 bases and J by 5 bases, 6 bases remained unmatched. The CDR3 has 16 amino acids. This CDR3 is CASSPRTGINNSPLHF. The CDR3, as DNA: TGTGCCAGCTCACCGCGGACAGGGATAAATAATTCACCCCTCCACTTT. The full variable domain, in which reference TRBV18 and TRBJ1-6 provide the parts outside the CDR3, is NAGVMQNPRHLVRRRGQEARLRCSPMKGHSHVYWYRQLPEEGLKFMVYLQKENIIDESGMPKERFSAEFPKEGPSILRIQQVVRGDSAAYFCASSPRTGINNSPLHFGNGTRLTVT.

V gene TRBV2 combines with J gene TRBJ2-5; either TRBD1 or TRBD2 may supply D (6 bases each). The germline V gene has CDR1 SNHLY and CDR2 FYNNEI. Trimming shortened V by 8 bases and J by 1 base, and 11 bases separated the two germline ends. The CDR3 consists of 13 residues. The CDR3 DNA follows: TGTGCCAGCCGGAGGGGGATCCAAGAGACCCAGTACTTC. The encoded protein is CASRRGIQETQYF.

This chain links TRBV21-1 with TRBJ2-5. TRBV21-1 is marked as a pseudogene. This CDR3 spans 16 amino acids. The CDR3 DNA is TGTGCCAGCAGCCAGGGTTCGAGCGGCCCTCCAGGGACCCAGTACTTC. This codes for CASSQGSSGPPGTQYF.

This clone was counted a few times. The chain joins TRBV5-1 to TRBJ2-2, with TRBD2 identical over 7 bases. The V gene's germline CDR1 is SGHRS and CDR2 YFSETQ. This CDR3 contains 16 residues. Trimming cost V 1 base and J 3 bases; bases outside gene matches: 6. The DNA of the CDR3 is TGCGCCAGCAGCTTGTTGTGGGAGGGCCACACCGGGGAGCTGTTTTTT. The encoded protein is CASSLLWEGHTGELFF.

The rearrangement links TRBV27 to TRBJ2-5; D is ambiguous. CDR3 length: 13 residues. Germline assignment: CDR1 MNHEY and CDR2 SMNVEV (reference sequence). With 0 bases removed from V and 5 bases from J, the gap between germline ends came to 7 bases. The chain's CDR3 is CASSLSRRETQYF. DNA of the CDR3: TGTGCCAGCAGTTTATCGCGACGGGAGACCCAGTACTTC.

The chain carries TRBV5-6 and TRBJ2-7; 9 bases map to TRBD2. CDR3 length: 16 residues. J gave up 3 bases and V 3 bases, and 10 bases lay outside the gene matches. CDR1 is SGHDT and CDR2 is YYEEEE in the germline V gene. The DNA of the CDR3 is TGTGCCAGCAGCTACGGTGGGGCTAGCGGGGTCTACGAGCAGTACTTC. Translation: CASSYGGASGVYEQYF.

The rearrangement uses TRBV5-1 and TRBJ2-7, with D possibly being TRBD1 (6 bases). The CDR3 runs to 14 residues. CDR1 and CDR2 from the germline V gene are SGHRS and YFSETQ. V dropped 4 bases and J dropped 2 bases, with 13 bases sitting between them. The CDR3 DNA reads TGCGCCAGCAGCATACGACAGGACGCCTACGAGCAGTACTTC. This gives the protein CASSIRQDAYEQYF.

V and J are TRBV25-1 and TRBJ1-4; 9 nucleotides agree with TRBD1. The CDR3 runs 18 residues. Losses at the gene ends were 3 bases for V and 7 bases for J; bases not matched to a gene: 15. Germline V CDR1 and CDR2: MGHDK, SYGVNS. The CDR3 protein is CASSESLGQGLQSEKLFF. The DNA for the CDR3 is TGTGCCAGCAGTGAGAGTTTGGGACAGGGATTACAGAGTGAAAAACTGTTTTTT. Variable domain in full (rest from reference TRBV25-1 and TRBJ1-4): EADIYQTPRYLVIGTGKKITLECSQTMGHDKMYWYQQDPGMELHLIHYSYGVNSTEKGDLSSESTVSRIRTEHFPLTLESARPSHTSQYLCASSESLGQGLQSEKLFFGSGTQLSVL.

The chain has TRBV7-8 and TRBJ2-2; possible D gene TRBD1, 6 bases. Trimming pared 1 base from V and 6 bases from J, leaving 6 bases between. The CDR3 spans 13 residues. CDR1 is SGHVS and CDR2 is FQNEAQ in the germline V gene. The CDR3 nucleotides read TGTGCCAGCAGCTTAGACAGGGCCGGGGAGCTGTTTTTT. It specifies CASSLDRAGELFF.

The chain combines TRBV9 with TRBJ2-7, with D uncertain. Between the trimmed V and J ends, which lost 0 bases and 1 base, there was a span of 5 bases. This CDR3 has 13 amino acids. Per germline, CDR1 SGDLS and CDR2 YYNGEE. CDR3 DNA sequence: TGTGCCAGCAGCGTAGGGAGTTCCTACGAGCAGTACTTC. Its translation is CASSVGSSYEQYF.

CDR3 DNA: TGTGCCAGCAGTCCCCAGGACAGGGGGAACACTGAAGCTTTCTTT. It specifies CASSPQDRGNTEAFF. The J gene is TRBJ1-1, the V gene TRBV6-5, with TRBD1 matching 9 bases. Looked up from germline, CDR1 is MNHEY and CDR2 is SVGAGI. This CDR3 spans 15 amino acids. V lost 5 bases to trimming and J lost 1 base; unmatched junction nucleotides: 5.

This CDR3 reads CASSPSGDSSYEQYF. CDR3 nucleotide sequence: TGCGCCAGCAGTCCTAGCGGGGATAGCTCCTACGAGCAGTACTTC. This chain connects TRBV5-1 to TRBJ2-7, with 9 bases lining up with TRBD2. V was pared by 5 bases and J by 0 bases, with 6 bases of the junction left unmatched. The CDR3 totals 15 residues. In germline, CDR1 is SGHRS, CDR2 YFSETQ.

J is TRBJ1-4 and V is TRBV5-1; a possible D gene is TRBD1 (5 bases). The CDR3 has 14 amino acids. Germline-derived CDR1 and CDR2 are SGHRS and YFSETQ. Trimming stripped 4 bases from V and 5 bases from J, with 12 bases between. CDR3 amino acids: CASSQNTGNEKLFF. The CDR3 region has the DNA TGCGCCAGCAGCCAGAATACAGGCAATGAAAAACTGTTTTTT.

This clone was detected once. The chain is built from TRBV2 and TRBJ1-5; the D gene is possibly TRBD1 (5 bases). Germline lookup yields CDR1 SNHLY and CDR2 FYNNEI. The length of the CDR3 is 15 residues. Trimming took off 6 bases at V and 5 bases at J, with 17 bases between the two ends. The CDR3 sequence is CASSGTGGADQPQHF. CDR3 DNA sequence: TGTGCCAGCAGCGGAACCGGGGGAGCGGATCAGCCCCAGCATTTT.

V gene TRBV11-2 combines with J gene TRBJ2-7; TRBD1 matches 9 bases. Germline values: CDR1 SGHAT, CDR2 FQNNGV. The ends lost 5 bases at V and 0 bases at J; junction bases unmatched: 5. This CDR3 has 15 amino acids. CDR3 sequence: CASSPGQGYSYEQYF. CDR3 coding DNA: TGTGCCAGCAGCCCGGGACAGGGATACTCCTACGAGCAGTACTTC.

This clone is labeled as medium-sized. Other DNA sequences in the same sample also yield this CDR3. The J gene is TRBJ2-7, the V gene TRBV6-5, with 8 nucleotides matching TRBD2. Germline lookup yields CDR1 MNHEY and CDR2 SVGAGI. CDR3 length equals 13 residues. The junction had 5 bases not matched to a gene; V was cut back by 4 bases and J by 6 bases. The chain's CDR3 is CASSSGLAGEQYF. The CDR3 DNA sequence: TGTGCCAGCAGTTCTGGACTAGCCGGCGAGCAGTACTTC.

CDR3 bases: TGTGCCAGCTCACCCAGGACAGCATCCGGCTACACCTTC. The encoded protein is CASSPRTASGYTF. The V gene is TRBV18, the J gene TRBJ1-2; D might be TRBD1 (6 bases). Deletions cut 3 bases from V and 8 bases from J, with 13 bases between. Germline V CDR1 and CDR2: KGHSH, LQKENI. The CDR3 runs 13 residues.

This chain joins TRBV18 and TRBJ1-1; D gene unclear. Germline values: CDR1 KGHSH, CDR2 LQKENI. Trimming shortened V by 5 bases and J by 1 base, and 14 bases separated the two germline ends. The CDR3 covers 15 residues. The CDR3 reads CASSTLSTENTEAFF. CDR3 nucleotide sequence: TGTGCCAGCTCAACTCTGTCTACGGAGAACACTGAAGCTTTCTTT. Full variable domain (remainder filled in from reference TRBV18 and TRBJ1-1): NAGVMQNPRHLVRRRGQEARLRCSPMKGHSHVYWYRQLPEEGLKFMVYLQKENIIDESGMPKERFSAEFPKEGPSILRIQQVVRGDSAAYFCASSTLSTENTEAFFGQGTRLTVV.

Concerning this clone itself: Additional DNA sequences in this sample encode the identical CDR3. The rearrangement links TRBV7-3 to TRBJ1-1, with D maybe TRBD1 (6 bases). Germline CDR1 and CDR2: SGHTA and FQGTGA. The CDR3 loop spans 14 amino acids. Trimming pared 3 bases from V and 2 bases from J, leaving 10 bases between. The CDR3 is CASSLQGTNTEAFF. CDR3 sequence (DNA): TGTGCCAGCAGCTTGCAGGGGACTAACACTGAAGCTTTCTTT.

This clone was picked up many times. Other DNA sequences from this sample encode an identical CDR3 as well. The chain couples TRBV25-1 to TRBJ1-2; the D is unclear. Trimming took 8 bases from V and 4 from J, leaving 11 bases between them. This CDR3 is built from 12 residues. CDR1 and CDR2 from the germline V gene are MGHDK and SYGVNS. The CDR3 region has the DNA TGTGCCAGCTCCGACTCCCGCTATGGCTACACCTTC. Translating gives CASSDSRYGYTF.

This clone was seen a few times. The chain couples TRBV19 to TRBJ1-2; the D is unclear. The CDR3 runs 14 residues. The V gene lost 10 bases and the J gene lost 1 base, with 16 bases spanning the gap. Germline CDR1 LNHDA, CDR2 SQIVND (reference sequence). In DNA, the CDR3 is TGTGCCACCGGGCGTGCCCCCGATAACTATGGCTACACCTTC. It yields the protein CATGRAPDNYGYTF. The variable domain in full, with the rest retrieved from reference TRBV19 and TRBJ1-2, is DGGITQSPKYLFRKEGQNVTLSCEQNLNHDAMYWYRQDPGQGLRLIYYSQIVNDFQKGDIAEGYSVSREKKESFPLTVTSAQKNPTAFYLCATGRAPDNYGYTFGSGTRLTVV.

The chain couples TRBV3-1 (or the pseudogene TRBV3-2) to TRBJ1-1; possible D gene TRBD1, 5 bases. The CDR3 totals 18 residues. V lost 0 bases and J 0 bases, leaving 17 bases between the germline ends. Per germline, CDR1 LGHDT and CDR2 YNNKEL (reference sequence). The CDR3 coding sequence is TGTGCCAGCAGCCAAGATTGGGGGAGGGTTGATCTGAACACTGAAGCTTTCTTT. It specifies CASSQDWGRVDLNTEAFF.

The chain links TRBV30 to TRBJ2-3, with TRBD2 as a possible D gene (6 bases). Germline V gene lookup returns CDR1 GTSNPN and CDR2 SVGIG (reference sequence). The V gene lost 8 bases and the J gene lost 1 base, with 22 bases spanning the gap. This CDR3 has 16 amino acids. The CDR3 sequence is CASLLREAGRTDTQYF. The CDR3 DNA reads TGTGCCAGCCTGCTTCGCGAAGCGGGTCGCACAGATACGCAGTATTTT.

The gene calls are TRBV12-3 or TRBV12-4 and TRBJ1-5; D is unresolved. CDR3 size: 13 residues. V was trimmed by 7 bases and J by 2 bases, leaving 9 bases between them. The CDR3, as DNA: TGTGCCAGCACCAAGCCTGGCAATCAGCCCCAGCATTTT. Translated: CASTKPGNQPQHF.